Following are 21 T cell receptor beta chains from one sample sequenced in a study of spatial heterogeneity in lung cancer. The study's findings and limits: Tracking of tumor mutation counts was seen in expanded intratumoral alpha and beta TCR counts.

No antigen is known for these receptors. TCRdb itself ran the 5' RACE reads through MiXCR, one entry per CDR3 protein. The table shows some 11,000 distinct CDR3 sequences, with roughly 7.4% occurring only once. Noted time point: sample taken at primary tumor resection. Sequenced material: lung tumor tissue, taken at surgery. Receptors were obtained from a female donor with early-stage non-small cell lung cancer.

At least ten counts were recorded for this clonotype. This beta chain is an unintended read in a library built for alpha chains; its size means little. CDR3 coding DNA: TGTGCCAGCAGCCAAGATCTAGCGGGGGGCCAAGAGACCCAGTACTTC. The encoded protein is CASSQDLAGGQETQYF. This chain links TRBV3-1 with TRBJ2-5; 11 bases align to TRBD2. Per the germline V gene, CDR1 is LGHDT and CDR2 is YNNKEL (reference sequence). The trim removed 0 bases at V and 1 base at J, leaving 1 base unmatched. The length of the CDR3 is 16 residues.

This clonotype has a count of ten or more. In a library made to pick up alpha chains, this beta chain is a stray read with a size that means little. The chain employs TRBV28 and TRBJ2-3; a possible D gene is TRBD1 (6 bases). The germline V gene encodes CDR1 MDHEN and CDR2 SYDVKM. Trimming took off 6 bases at V and 5 bases at J, with 9 bases between the two ends. This CDR3 spans 12 amino acids. The CDR3 bases are TGTGCCAGCAGGCAACAGGGAGATACGCAGTATTTT. Translated: CASRQQGDTQYF. Combining the CDR3 with reference TRBV28 and TRBJ2-3 gives the whole variable domain DVKVTQSSRYLVKRTGEKVFLECVQDMDHENMFWYRQDPGLGLRLIYFSYDVKMKEKGDIPEGYSVSREKKERFSLILESASTNQTSMYLCASRQQGDTQYFGPGTRLTVL.

In this sample, this clonotype turned up a few times. In a library made to pick up alpha chains, this beta chain is a stray read with a size that means little. The chain has TRBV4-1 and TRBJ2-2; possibly TRBD2 for D (5 bases). Trimming pared 6 bases from V and 7 bases from J, leaving 15 bases between. Germline V gene sequence: CDR1 MGHRA, CDR2 YSYEKL. The length of the CDR3 is 14 residues. The CDR3 bases are TGCGCCAGCAGTCTCGAACGGGATATCGGGGAGCTGTTTTTT. Residues: CASSLERDIGELFF.

This clonotype was seen many times. This beta chain is an unintended read in a library built for alpha chains; its size means little. This sequence joins TRBV3-1 and TRBJ2-3, with TRBD2 matching 8 bases. This CDR3 has 16 amino acids. With 0 bases clipped from V and 4 bases from J, the junction kept 6 bases outside the gene matches. Germline V gene lookup returns CDR1 LGHDT and CDR2 YNNKEL (reference sequence). CDR3: CASSQDWSGGADTQYF. In DNA, the CDR3 is TGTGCCAGCAGCCAAGATTGGAGCGGGGGCGCAGATACGCAGTATTTT.

This clonotype was seen at least ten times. With the library built for alpha chains, this beta chain is off target and its frequency is not meaningful. J is TRBJ1-1 and V is TRBV6-9, with a weak D call TRBD1 (6 bases). The CDR3 loop spans 14 amino acids. Germline CDR1 MNHGY, CDR2 SVAAGI. V lost 4 bases, J lost 1 base, and 10 bases lay in between. CDR3 sequence reads: CASSCDRRNTEAFF. The CDR3, as DNA: TGTGCCAGCAGTTGTGACAGGCGGAACACTGAAGCTTTCTTT.

About this clonotype itself: One base away lies a much larger clone, so this may be a sequencing read error. This beta chain is a stray read from a library made for alpha chains; its abundance is not meaningful. The V and J genes are TRBV28 and TRBJ2-7; possibly TRBD1 for D (5 bases). Germline-derived CDR1 and CDR2 are MDHEN and SYDVKM. The CDR3 loop spans 14 amino acids. V dropped 7 bases and J dropped 2 bases, with 15 bases sitting between them. DNA of the CDR3: TGTGCCAGCAACCTCCACGACAGACCCTACGAGCAGTACTTC. Its translation is CASNLHDRPYEQYF.

This clonotype was seen just once. This beta chain turned up in a library designed for alpha chains; as an off-target read, its abundance says little. The chain recombines TRBV2 with TRBJ1-4; tentatively, D is TRBD1 (5 bases). Per the germline V gene, CDR1 is SNHLY and CDR2 is FYNNEI. Trimming pared 7 bases from V and 4 bases from J, leaving 13 bases between. The CDR3 loop spans 14 amino acids. CDR3 amino acids: CASTGDGFNEKLFF. Written as DNA, the CDR3 is TGTGCCAGCACCGGGGACGGTTTTAATGAAAAACTGTTTTTT.

This clonotype was counted at least ten times. A library prepared for alpha chains yielded this beta chain as an off-target read; its size is of little meaning. The V and J genes are TRBV5-4 and TRBJ2-3, with D possibly matching TRBD2 (5 bases). Germline CDR1 SGHNT, CDR2 YYREEE (reference sequence). The germline V and J ends were trimmed by 4 bases and 4 bases, with 13 bases remaining between them. The CDR3 has 14 amino acids. The CDR3 is CASSRIARADTQYF. DNA of the CDR3: TGTGCCAGCAGCAGGATAGCGAGGGCAGATACGCAGTATTTT.

By share, this clonotype ranks as medium-sized. As an off-target read in a library built for alpha chains, this beta chain has a frequency of little significance. This chain links TRBV12-3 or TRBV12-4 with TRBJ1-1, with D unresolved. The CDR3 spans 15 residues. The V and J ends lost 8 bases and 0 bases respectively, with 16 bases between them. The CDR3 spells CASVVSLGLNTEAFF. The CDR3 region has the DNA TGTGCCAGCGTAGTTTCATTGGGGTTGAACACTGAAGCTTTCTTT.

About this clonotype itself: Because the library targeted alpha chains, this beta chain is an off-target read whose size means little. The chain carries TRBV30 and TRBJ2-1; D may be TRBD2 (6 bases). This CDR3 comprises 13 residues. Germline-derived CDR1 and CDR2 are GTSNPN and SVGIG (reference sequence). V gave up 1 base and J gave up 5 bases, with 9 bases separating them. The CDR3 protein is CAWSEGLNNEQFF. The CDR3 bases are TGTGCCTGGAGTGAGGGACTCAACAATGAGCAGTTCTTC.

Of note for this clonotype: This beta chain was picked up by a library intended for alpha chains and is off target, so its count carries little meaning. The chain links TRBV7-2 to TRBJ2-7, with TRBD2 matching 9 bases. Germline values: CDR1 SGHTA, CDR2 FQGNSA. This CDR3 comprises 15 residues. V lost 1 base, J lost 6 bases, and 7 bases stayed unmatched. The CDR3: CASSLVGGGAGEQYF. The CDR3 coding sequence is TGTGCCAGCAGCTTAGTTGGCGGGGGGGCCGGCGAGCAGTACTTC.

This clonotype has at least ten counts. Since it is a stray read in a library aimed at alpha chains, this beta chain has a size that is not meaningful. The chain uses TRBV28 and TRBJ2-5, with D perhaps being TRBD1 or TRBD2 (5 bases each). Between the trimmed V and J ends, which lost 2 bases and 9 bases, there was a span of 10 bases. The CDR3 runs to 12 residues. Per the germline V gene, CDR1 is MDHEN and CDR2 is SYDVKM. CDR3 in amino acids: CASSLSRGAQYF. DNA for the CDR3: TGTGCCAGCAGTTTAAGCAGAGGGGCCCAGTACTTC.

This clonotype has a count of ten or more. Since it is a stray read in a library aimed at alpha chains, this beta chain has a size that is not meaningful. This chain uses TRBV5-1 with TRBJ1-5; D call uncertain. Germline values: CDR1 SGHRS, CDR2 YFSETQ. The CDR3 length is 15 residues. The ends were cut back, 0 bases at V and 7 bases at J, with 14 bases in the middle. For the CDR3, the DNA is TGCGCCAGCAGCTTGGTAAGAAGGGAAAGGCAGCCCCAGCATTTT. It is translated as CASSLVRRERQPQHF.

Notes on this clonotype: A library prepared for alpha chains yielded this beta chain as an off-target read; its size is of little meaning. The V and J genes are TRBV6-1 and TRBJ2-3, with D perhaps matching TRBD2 (5 bases). Germline CDR1 MNHNS, CDR2 SASEGT. V was pared by 6 bases and J by 2 bases, with 15 bases between. The CDR3 extends over 15 amino acids. The CDR3 protein is CASRRIISDTDTQYF. Written as DNA, the CDR3 is TGTGCCAGCAGACGGATTATTAGCGACACAGATACGCAGTATTTT.

By sample fraction, this clonotype is medium-sized. As an off-target read in a library built for alpha chains, this beta chain has a frequency of little significance. The chain links TRBV11-2 to TRBJ2-7; D is perhaps TRBD2 (6 bases). V was clipped by 5 bases and J by 1 base, with 12 bases between them. The germline CDR1 and CDR2 sequences are SGHAT and FQNNGV. The CDR3 is 14 residues long. This CDR3 reads CASSIRDSSYEQYF. The CDR3 bases are TGTGCCAGCAGCATCCGGGACTCATCCTACGAGCAGTACTTC.

This clonotype was found many times. This beta chain represents an off-target read in a library built for alpha chains; its size is of limited meaning. CDR3 protein: CASSPGLAGGQETQYF. In DNA, the CDR3 is TGCGCCAGCAGCCCCGGACTAGCGGGGGGGCAAGAGACCCAGTACTTC. V is TRBV5-1 and J is TRBJ2-5, with TRBD2 matching 15 bases. In germline, CDR1 is SGHRS, CDR2 YFSETQ. The V and J ends lost 4 bases and 2 bases, in that order; junction bases with no gene match: 3. The CDR3 contains 16 residues.

Ten or more counts support this clonotype. The library was prepared for alpha chains; this beta chain is a stray read, so its frequency means little. The CDR3 DNA reads as TGCAGTGCAACTAGCGGGTCTTACGAGCAGTACTTC. This codes for CSATSGSYEQYF. V gene TRBV20-1 combines with J gene TRBJ2-7; the match to TRBD2 covers 9 bases. Germline V CDR1 and CDR2: DFQATT, SNEGSKA (reference sequence). This CDR3 comprises 12 residues. The J segment lost 4 bases and the V segment lost 6 bases, leaving 4 bases of the junction unmatched.

This clonotype was found many times. The library was designed around alpha chains, so this beta chain is a stray read whose abundance carries little weight. V usage is TRBV19 and J usage is TRBJ1-1; a weak D match, TRBD1 (6 bases). The CDR3 spans 17 residues. CDR1 LNHDA and CDR2 SQIVND come from the germline V gene (reference sequence). Trimming stripped 8 bases from V and 0 bases from J, with 22 bases between. CDR3 protein: CASCADRNRDMNTEAFF. The DNA of the CDR3 is TGTGCCAGTTGCGCCGACCGTAACAGGGATATGAACACTGAAGCTTTCTTT. The whole variable domain, filled in from reference TRBV19 and TRBJ1-1, reads DGGITQSPKYLFRKEGQNVTLSCEQNLNHDAMYWYRQDPGQGLRLIYYSQIVNDFQKGDIAEGYSVSREKKESFPLTVTSAQKNPTAFYLCASCADRNRDMNTEAFFGQGTRLTVV.

In its sample, this clonotype is medium-sized (0.01 to 0.1%). Since it is a stray read in a library aimed at alpha chains, this beta chain has a size that is not meaningful. The J gene is TRBJ2-1, the V gene TRBV14, with 11 bases matching TRBD2. The CDR3 sequence is 16 residues long. J was trimmed by 6 bases and V by 2 bases; bases with no gene match: 6. The germline V gene encodes CDR1 SGHDN and CDR2 FVKESK. This CDR3 is CASSQNSGGASNEQFF. DNA of the CDR3: TGTGCCAGCAGCCAAAATAGCGGGGGGGCCTCCAATGAGCAGTTCTTC.

This clonotype showed up many times. A library made for alpha chains picked up this beta chain off target, so its size means little. The rearrangement links TRBV12-3 or TRBV12-4 to TRBJ2-7; 9 positions match TRBD1. There are 13 residues in the CDR3. J was trimmed by 7 bases and V by 5 bases; bases with no gene match: 6. The CDR3 spells CASSKQGAGEQYF. Here the CDR3 DNA reads TGTGCCAGCAGTAAACAGGGGGCGGGGGAGCAGTACTTC.

This clonotype has at least ten counts. Since the library was made to target alpha chains, this beta chain is a stray read and its abundance is not meaningful. J is TRBJ2-4 and V is TRBV29-1; no firm D call. Trimming cost V 7 bases and J 1 base, with 14 bases left between them. Germline CDR1 reads SQVTM; CDR2 reads ANQGSEA. This CDR3 is built from 14 residues. CDR3 sequence: CSARVSAAKNIQYF. Here the CDR3 DNA reads TGCAGCGCTAGGGTCTCGGCCGCCAAAAACATTCAGTACTTC.